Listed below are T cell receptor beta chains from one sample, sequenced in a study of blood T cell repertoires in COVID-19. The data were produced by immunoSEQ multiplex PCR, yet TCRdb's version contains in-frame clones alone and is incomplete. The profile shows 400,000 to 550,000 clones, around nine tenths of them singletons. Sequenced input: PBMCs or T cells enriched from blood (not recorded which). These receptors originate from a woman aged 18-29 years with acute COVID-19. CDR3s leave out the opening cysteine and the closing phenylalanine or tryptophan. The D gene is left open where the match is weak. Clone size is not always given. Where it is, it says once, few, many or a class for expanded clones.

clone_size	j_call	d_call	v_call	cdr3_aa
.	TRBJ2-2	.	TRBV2	ASSEDRTNTGELF
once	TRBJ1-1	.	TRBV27	ASSSSTGNTEAF
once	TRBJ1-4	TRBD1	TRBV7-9	ASSPGQGGGEKLF
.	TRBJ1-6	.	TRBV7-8	ASSDRGGGIGSPLH
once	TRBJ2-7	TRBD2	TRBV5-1	ASSRGTSGFYEQY
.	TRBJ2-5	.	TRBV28	ASSRPADRETQY
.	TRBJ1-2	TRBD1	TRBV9	ASSPGQDGYT
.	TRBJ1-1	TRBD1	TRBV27	ASSFLTGGGTEAF
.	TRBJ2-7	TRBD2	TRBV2	ASLAGPYEQY
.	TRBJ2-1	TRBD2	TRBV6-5	ASSYSASGSYEQF
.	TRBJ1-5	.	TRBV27	ASSSTGQPQH
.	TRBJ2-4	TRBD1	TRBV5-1	ASSLKTGEIAKNIQY
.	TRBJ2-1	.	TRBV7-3	ASSWSSGDTEQF
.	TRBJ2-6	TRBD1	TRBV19	ASRTTGGAGANVLT
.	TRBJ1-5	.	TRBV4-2	ASSPERGSQPQH
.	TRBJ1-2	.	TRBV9	ASSVDELRGYGYT
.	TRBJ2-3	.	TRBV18	ASSLTATDTQY
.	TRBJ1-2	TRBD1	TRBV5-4	ASSLGQGNRYT